This is a list of T cell receptor beta chains from one sample in a study of blood T cells in healthy people across ages. TCRdb fed the 5' RACE reads into MiXCR, producing one record per CDR3 protein. The data hold about 1 million distinct CDR3 sequences, with about 23% observed a single time. The same data also contributed to another study, on T cells of mothers and their children.

Sequences were obtained from blood. The receptor set was obtained from a girl aged 2 to 9 in good health. CDR3s leave out the opening cysteine and the closing phenylalanine or tryptophan. A D gene is named only where the DNA matches it firmly.

V: TRBV7-8; D: TRBD1; CDR3: ASSPTGGDTNYGYT
V: TRBV28; D: -; CDR3: ASSSQDSYEQY
V: TRBV7-2; D: -; CDR3: ASSLELGKYEQY
V: TRBV9; D: -; CDR3: ASNRDTNSPLH
V: TRBV18; D: -; CDR3: ASAHPGGPTDTQY
V: TRBV10-3; D: TRBD2; CDR3: AISDGLAEETQY
V: TRBV7-9; D: -; CDR3: ASSLAAGANTEAF
V: TRBV6-6; D: -; CDR3: ASSYPVGRQPQH
V: TRBV7-9; D: -; CDR3: ASSPPAGYEQY
V: TRBV7-2; D: -; CDR3: ASSLGTMMAGNTIY
V: TRBV2; D: -; CDR3: ASSDPLSIEAGAQETQY
V: TRBV27; D: -; CDR3: ASSLLGAENTDTQY
V: TRBV28; D: -; CDR3: ASSGTASTDTQY
V: TRBV20-1; D: TRBD1; CDR3: SASHRDRVDEQY
V: TRBV28; D: -; CDR3: ASSHSGTGEQF
V: TRBV5-5; D: -; CDR3: ASSPPDSGANVLT
V: TRBV10-2; D: -; CDR3: ASGAEEIFYGYT
V: TRBV6-5; D: TRBD1; CDR3: ASSYIRDRSTDTQY
V: TRBV7-9; D: -; CDR3: ASSLGTATGELF
V: TRBV9; D: -; CDR3: ASSVGATGNTEAF
V: TRBV7-6; D: TRBD1; CDR3: ASSSGQIGKLF
V: TRBV6-6; D: -; CDR3: ASSYRASNEQF
V: TRBV12-3/TRBV12-4; D: -; CDR3: ASTLDVYNSPLH
V: TRBV4-2; D: TRBD1; CDR3: ASSPDRDDGELF
V: TRBV19; D: TRBD2; CDR3: ASSPGREGHNEQF
V: TRBV20-1; D: -; CDR3: SARDLTSLGEAF
V: TRBV27; D: -; CDR3: ASSWSPEQY
V: TRBV7-2; D: TRBD1; CDR3: ASSRTGNEYEQY
V: TRBV11-2; D: -; CDR3: ASSWWNTGELF
V: TRBV7-9; D: -; CDR3: ASRNGLYGYT
V: TRBV18; D: -; CDR3: ASSPPNGRGWGYT
V: TRBV5-1; D: TRBD2; CDR3: ASSLRGETQH
V: TRBV24-1; D: -; CDR3: ATSDLTPGSNTEAF
V: TRBV5-1; D: -; CDR3: ASSLDTDTQY
V: TRBV12-3/TRBV12-4; D: -; CDR3: ASSLQVEDIQY
V: TRBV11-2; D: -; CDR3: ASSSITYNEQF
V: TRBV12-3/TRBV12-4; D: TRBD2; CDR3: ASSFQGTSLYEQF
V: TRBV20-1; D: TRBD1; CDR3: SASWDRENIQY
V: TRBV5-5; D: TRBD1; CDR3: ASSLRSRQGNEKLF
V: TRBV5-1; D: TRBD1; CDR3: ASSRQGEELF